Listed here is a single T cell receptor beta chain. This entry is derived from a study of shared clonotypes between healthy human individuals. The assay was immunoSEQ multiplex PCR, and TCRdb's table has in-frame clones only and misses some. The repertoire holds hundreds of thousands of clones, with almost 97% as singletons. CDR1 is MNHNY and CDR2 is SVGAGI in the germline V gene (reference sequence). Germline trimming cut 5 bases from V and 3 bases from J; bases unmatched to any gene: 4. There are 14 residues in the CDR3. The TCR was taken from a woman in her 30s in good health. The J gene is TRBJ2-7, the V gene TRBV6-6, with 10 bases fitting TRBD1. Sample: naive CD4+ T cells sorted from blood. Specified subset: CD45RA+ positively selected. The CDR3 bases are TGTGCCAGCAGTAAGGGACAGGGGAACTACGAGCAGTACTTC. Residues: CASSKGQGNYEQYF.